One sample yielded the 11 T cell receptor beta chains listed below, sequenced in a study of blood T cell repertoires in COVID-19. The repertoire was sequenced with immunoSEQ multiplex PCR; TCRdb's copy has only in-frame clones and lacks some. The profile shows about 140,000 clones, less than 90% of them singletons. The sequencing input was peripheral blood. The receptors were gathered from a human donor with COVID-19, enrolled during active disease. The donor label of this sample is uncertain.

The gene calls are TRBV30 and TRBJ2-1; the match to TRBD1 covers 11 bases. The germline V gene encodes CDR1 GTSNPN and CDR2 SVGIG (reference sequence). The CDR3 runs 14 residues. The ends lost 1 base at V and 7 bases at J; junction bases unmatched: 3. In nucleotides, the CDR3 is TGTGCCTGGAGTGCCGGGACAGGGGGGAATGAGCAGTTCTTC. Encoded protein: CAWSAGTGGNEQFF.

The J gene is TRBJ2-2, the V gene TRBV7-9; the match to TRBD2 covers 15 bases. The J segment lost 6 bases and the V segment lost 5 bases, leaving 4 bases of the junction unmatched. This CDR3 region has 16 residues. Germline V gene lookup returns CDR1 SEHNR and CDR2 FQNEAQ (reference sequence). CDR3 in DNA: TGTGCCAGCAGCGTGGGACTAGCGGGGGGCGCCGGGGAGCTGTTTTTT. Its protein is CASSVGLAGGAGELFF.

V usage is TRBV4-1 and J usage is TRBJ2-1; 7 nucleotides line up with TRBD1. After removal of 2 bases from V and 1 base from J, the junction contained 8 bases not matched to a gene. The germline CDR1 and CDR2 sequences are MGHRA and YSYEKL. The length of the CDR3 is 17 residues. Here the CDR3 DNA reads TGCGCCAGCAGCCAAATAAGGGGGCAGGGGTCCTACAATGAGCAGTTCTTC. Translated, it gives CASSQIRGQGSYNEQFF.

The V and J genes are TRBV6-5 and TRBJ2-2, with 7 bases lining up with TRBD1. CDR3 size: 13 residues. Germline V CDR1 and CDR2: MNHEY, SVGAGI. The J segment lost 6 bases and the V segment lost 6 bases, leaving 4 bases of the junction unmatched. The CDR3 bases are TGTGCCAGCAGGACAGGGATTTCCGGGGAGCTGTTTTTT. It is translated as CASRTGISGELFF.

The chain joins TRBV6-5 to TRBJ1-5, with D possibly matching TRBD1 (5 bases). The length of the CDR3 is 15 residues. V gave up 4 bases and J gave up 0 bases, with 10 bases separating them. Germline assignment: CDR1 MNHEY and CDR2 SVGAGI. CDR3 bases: TGTGCCAGCAGTTCCTTGGGGGGTAGCAATCAGCCCCAGCATTTT. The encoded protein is CASSSLGGSNQPQHF.

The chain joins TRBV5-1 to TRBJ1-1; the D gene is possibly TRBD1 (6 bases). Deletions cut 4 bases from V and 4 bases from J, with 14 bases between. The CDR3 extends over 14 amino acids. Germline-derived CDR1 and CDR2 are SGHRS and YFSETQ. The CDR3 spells CASSREQGTTEAFF. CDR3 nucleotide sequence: TGCGCCAGCAGCCGAGAGCAGGGGACCACTGAAGCTTTCTTT. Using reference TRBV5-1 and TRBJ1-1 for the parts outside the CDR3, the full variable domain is KAGVTQTPRYLIKTRGQQVTLSCSPISGHRSVSWYQQTPGQGLQFLFEYFSETQRNKGNFPGRFSGRQFSNSRSEMNVSTLELGDSALYLCASSREQGTTEAFFGQGTRLTVV.

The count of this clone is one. Here the CDR3 reads CASSLVGAGVNYEQYF. The CDR3, as DNA: TGTGCCAGCAGCTTAGTGGGGGCAGGGGTCAACTACGAGCAGTACTTC. This chain links TRBV7-2 with TRBJ2-7, with a weak D call TRBD1 (6 bases). Germline V gives CDR1 SGHTA, CDR2 FQGNSA. This CDR3 spans 16 amino acids. V lost 1 base and J 3 bases, leaving 16 bases between the germline ends.

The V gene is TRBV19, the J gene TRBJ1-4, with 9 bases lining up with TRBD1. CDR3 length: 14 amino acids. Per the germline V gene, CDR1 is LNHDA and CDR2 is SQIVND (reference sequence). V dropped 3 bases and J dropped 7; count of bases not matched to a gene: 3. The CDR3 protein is CASSIRDRAEKLFF. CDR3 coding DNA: TGTGCCAGTAGTATCCGGGACAGGGCTGAAAAACTGTTTTTT.

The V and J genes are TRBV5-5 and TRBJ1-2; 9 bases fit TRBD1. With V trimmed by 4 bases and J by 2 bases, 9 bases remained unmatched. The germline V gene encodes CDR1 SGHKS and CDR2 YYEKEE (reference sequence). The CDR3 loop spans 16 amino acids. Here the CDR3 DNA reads TGTGCCAGCAGCCCACGAACAGGGGGCATAAACTATGGCTACACCTTC. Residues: CASSPRTGGINYGYTF.

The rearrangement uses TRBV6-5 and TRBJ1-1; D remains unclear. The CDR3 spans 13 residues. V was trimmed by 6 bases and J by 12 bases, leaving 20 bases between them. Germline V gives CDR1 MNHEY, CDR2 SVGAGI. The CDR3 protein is CASSQSRRKLTFF. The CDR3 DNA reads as TGTGCCAGCAGCCAATCGAGGAGAAAATTGACTTTCTTT.

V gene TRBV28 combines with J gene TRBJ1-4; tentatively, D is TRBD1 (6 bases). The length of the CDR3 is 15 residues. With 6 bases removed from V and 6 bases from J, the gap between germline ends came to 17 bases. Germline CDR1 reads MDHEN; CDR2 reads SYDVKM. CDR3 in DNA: TGTGCCAGCAGATTCGCGGGCCCAGGGGATGAAAAACTGTTTTTT. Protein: CASRFAGPGDEKLFF.